What follows is one T cell receptor beta chain and its context. The antigen remains undetermined. This sample was taken from a study of cytomegalovirus exposure and HLA in healthy donors. Study-wide results and caveats: There were several of the most significant clusters that appeared linked to common viral pathogens in a later analysis. Specificity for CMV antigens was confirmed in vitro for three of the CMV-associated chains.

60 Vbeta and 13 Jbeta primers were used in PCR. The method was immunoSEQ multiplex PCR; TCRdb's version includes in-frame clones alone and lacks a portion of them. The sample includes about 130,000 clones, 80% of them seen just once. Trimming removed 5 bases from V and 1 base from J, with 11 bases in between. The CDR3 totals 14 residues. Germline V gene sequence: CDR1 SEHNR, CDR2 FQNEAQ (reference sequence). This clonotype originated in a human donor in good health. This chain connects TRBV7-9 to TRBJ1-1; D is unclear. Sequenced: PBMCs. In DNA, the CDR3 is TGTGCCAGCAGCCTAAGGGAGTGGAACACTGAAGCTTTCTTT. The encoded protein is CASSLREWNTEAFF.